This entry lists 32 T cell receptor beta chains sequenced from one sample in a study of shared clonotypes between healthy human individuals. The repertoire was sequenced with immunoSEQ multiplex PCR; TCRdb's copy has only in-frame clones and lacks some. The data contain fewer than 650,000 clones, around 78% of them singletons. The sequenced material came from PBMCs. The source is a woman in her thirties or forties in good health. Some clones in this sample may be carry-over from other donors' samples.

As regards this clone: A junction boundary mismatches the germline segment, possibly from a read error. The J gene is TRBJ2-5, the V gene TRBV11-1; 11 bases are shared with TRBD2. The germline CDR1 and CDR2 sequences are SGHAT and FQDESV (reference sequence). CDR3 size: 15 residues. CDR3 in DNA: TGTGCCAGCAGCGTAGCGGGAGGGCGGGGAGAGACCCAGTACTTC. This encodes CASSVAGGRGETQYF.

The V gene is TRBV4-1, the J gene TRBJ2-5, with D possibly matching TRBD2 (5 bases). This CDR3 is built from 12 residues. Trimming pared 1 base from V and 5 bases from J, leaving 5 bases between. Looked up from germline, CDR1 is MGHRA and CDR2 is YSYEKL. The CDR3 loop is CASSQGGETQYF. DNA for the CDR3: TGCGCCAGCAGCCAAGGCGGGGAGACCCAGTACTTC.

V usage is TRBV11-2 and J usage is TRBJ1-2; no clear D. The CDR3 is 12 residues long. The germline V gene encodes CDR1 SGHAT and CDR2 FQNNGV. V gave up 5 bases and J gave up 7 bases, with 11 bases separating them. The CDR3 DNA sequence: TGTGCCAGCAGCCCGAGCTCCCGTGGCTACACCTTC. Translated: CASSPSSRGYTF.

A remark on this clone: Other nucleotide sequences in the sample specify the same CDR3. CDR3 coding DNA: TGTGCCAGCAGTGACTCCGCTAGCGGAGACTACAATGAGCAGTTCTTC. As protein: CASSDSASGDYNEQFF. The chain combines TRBV6-4 with TRBJ2-1, with 7 bases matching TRBD2. V trimming: 0 bases; J trimming: 3 bases; junction bases outside the gene matches: 5. This CDR3 has 16 amino acids. The germline V gene has CDR1 MRHNA and CDR2 SNTAGT.

This clone was recorded at least ten times. Other nucleotide sequences from this sample produce the same CDR3. V is TRBV19 and J is TRBJ1-1; maybe TRBD1 (6 bases). The germline gives CDR1 LNHDA, CDR2 SQIVND (reference sequence). This CDR3 contains 13 residues. The germline V and J ends were trimmed by 7 bases and 4 bases, with 13 bases remaining between them. For the CDR3, the DNA is TGTGCCAGTATGGTGAGGGGGACCACTGAAGCTTTCTTT. Translation gives CASMVRGTTEAFF.

This clone has a single count. The rearrangement links TRBV18 to TRBJ2-7; 8 nucleotides align to TRBD1. CDR3 size: 14 residues. J gave up 0 bases and V 6 bases, and 4 bases lay outside the gene matches. The germline CDR1 and CDR2 sequences are KGHSH and LQKENI. The CDR3 spells CASSRTGSSYEQYF. The CDR3 bases are TGTGCCAGCTCCAGGACAGGGAGCTCCTACGAGCAGTACTTC.

This sequence joins TRBV18 and TRBJ2-7; 7 nucleotides match TRBD2. CDR1 KGHSH and CDR2 LQKENI come from the germline V gene. J gave up 4 bases and V 3 bases, and 6 bases lay outside the gene matches. CDR3 length: 14 residues. The CDR3 loop reads CASSPLRGKYEQYF. The DNA for the CDR3 is TGTGCCAGCTCACCTTTGCGGGGGAAGTACGAGCAGTACTTC.

This sequence joins TRBV7-9 and TRBJ2-5; TRBD1 might be the D (6 bases). The CDR3 contains 17 residues. Between the trimmed V and J ends, which lost 5 bases and 1 base, there was a span of 20 bases. Germline V lookup: CDR1 SEHNR, CDR2 FQNEAQ (reference sequence). The CDR3 protein is CASSRHRGGWGQETQYF. In DNA, the CDR3 is TGTGCCAGCAGCCGCCACCGAGGGGGATGGGGCCAAGAGACCCAGTACTTC.

The chain combines TRBV27 with TRBJ1-5; no reliable D call. The CDR3 is 15 residues long. Germline lookup yields CDR1 MNHEY and CDR2 SMNVEV (reference sequence). The V gene lost 5 bases and the J gene lost 9 bases, with 20 bases spanning the gap. CDR3 in amino acids: CASSPTPRARGPQHF. The CDR3 bases are TGTGCCAGCAGTCCCACCCCCCGGGCGCGAGGGCCCCAGCATTTT.

This rearrangement joins TRBV9 to TRBJ1-1; D is unclear. Trimming removed 0 bases from V and 1 base from J, with 7 bases in between. Germline lookup yields CDR1 SGDLS and CDR2 YYNGEE. There are 14 residues in the CDR3. In DNA, the CDR3 is TGTGCCAGCAGCGTAGGTCTGGGGAACACTGAAGCTTTCTTT. Translated, it gives CASSVGLGNTEAFF.

As regards this clone: This likely traces to a read error, being one base from a far larger clone. The chain carries TRBV7-2 and TRBJ1-1, with D perhaps matching TRBD1 (6 bases). Germline V gene lookup returns CDR1 SGHTA and CDR2 FQGNSA. V dropped 8 bases and J dropped 1 base, with 11 bases sitting between them. This CDR3 is built from 13 residues. CDR3 sequence reads: CASVWTANTEAFF. CDR3 DNA sequence: TGTGCCAGCGTATGGACAGCGAACACTGAAGCTTTCTTT.

There are a few counts of this clone. The chain carries TRBV5-1 and TRBJ2-5; 10 bases are a match to TRBD2. J was trimmed by 4 bases and V by 0 bases; bases with no gene match: 9. This CDR3 is built from 17 residues. In germline, CDR1 is SGHRS, CDR2 YFSETQ. The CDR3 spells CASSLVGASGSVETQYF. For the CDR3, the DNA is TGCGCCAGCAGCTTGGTGGGGGCTAGCGGGAGTGTAGAGACCCAGTACTTC.

The chain uses TRBV7-2 and TRBJ1-3, with D possibly TRBD1 on 5 matching bases. CDR1 is SGHTA and CDR2 is FQGNSA in the germline V gene. There are 17 residues in the CDR3. V was cut by 2 bases and J by 1 base, with 15 bases left in between. CDR3 in amino acids: CASSLMATGPSGNTIYF. The CDR3 region has the DNA TGTGCCAGCAGCTTAATGGCCACAGGCCCTTCTGGAAACACCATATATTTT.

This chain uses TRBV28 with TRBJ1-2, with 7 positions matching TRBD1. This CDR3 has 15 amino acids. The germline CDR1 and CDR2 sequences are MDHEN and SYDVKM. With 5 bases clipped from V and 4 bases from J, the junction kept 10 bases outside the gene matches. CDR3 DNA: TGTGCCAGCAGTCCCACAGGGGCAGTCCCCTATGGCTACACCTTC. This gives the protein CASSPTGAVPYGYTF.

This clone appeared a few times. The chain recombines TRBV11-2 with TRBJ1-5; no firm D call. Looked up from germline, CDR1 is SGHAT and CDR2 is FQNNGV. CDR3 length: 14 amino acids. Trimming took off 0 bases at V and 1 base at J, with 4 bases between the two ends. The DNA for the CDR3 is TGTGCCAGCAGCTTAGACCCAAGCAATCAGCCCCAGCATTTT. Translating it yields CASSLDPSNQPQHF.

J is TRBJ2-1 and V is TRBV5-1; D is unclear. Trimming shortened V by 4 bases and J by 4 bases, and 12 bases separated the two germline ends. This CDR3 spans 14 amino acids. Germline V gives CDR1 SGHRS, CDR2 YFSETQ. In nucleotides, the CDR3 is TGCGCCAGCAGCCCCGGATCAGAGTACAATGAGCAGTTCTTC. This translates into CASSPGSEYNEQFF.

This clone was counted ten times or more. The same CDR3 arises from other DNA sequences in this sample as well. The chain links TRBV30 to TRBJ1-5; no firm D call. Germline V gene lookup returns CDR1 GTSNPN and CDR2 SVGIG (reference sequence). CDR3 length: 12 amino acids. Trimming took 1 base from V and 1 from J, leaving 2 bases between them. The CDR3, as DNA: TGTGCCTGGAGTGGGAGCAATCAGCCCCAGCATTTT. Its protein is CAWSGSNQPQHF.

This clone was counted between two and nine times. This chain uses TRBV7-3 with TRBJ2-5; no definite D call. Trimming pared 2 bases from V and 4 bases from J, leaving 8 bases between. CDR1 is SGHTA, CDR2 FQGTGA, per germline. The CDR3 has 13 amino acids. CDR3 residues: CASSLVGLETQYF. As DNA, the CDR3 is TGTGCCAGCAGCTTAGTGGGTTTAGAGACCCAGTACTTC.

The chain carries TRBV27 and TRBJ2-6, with D possibly matching TRBD2 (6 bases). V was pared by 8 bases and J by 4 bases, with 15 bases between. Germline-derived CDR1 and CDR2 are MNHEY and SMNVEV (reference sequence). This CDR3 has 15 residues. This chain's CDR3 is CASGDGGPGANVLTF. The CDR3 DNA reads TGTGCCAGCGGTGACGGAGGGCCAGGGGCCAACGTCCTGACTTTC.

Remarks on this clone: One base away lies a much larger clone, so this may be a sequencing read error. J is TRBJ2-5 and V is TRBV7-9; tentative D call: TRBD1 (6 bases). The DNA end lines up better with TRBJ2-7; the J call may be wrong. The V gene's germline CDR1 is SEHNR and CDR2 FQNEAQ (reference sequence). This CDR3 contains 15 residues. In nucleotides, the CDR3 is TGTGCCAGCAGCTTAGCGGGGGCAGAAGCCTACGAGCAGTACTTC. Encoded protein: CASSLAGAEAYEQYF.

V usage is TRBV7-8 and J usage is TRBJ2-7; 9 bases match TRBD1. This CDR3 is built from 14 residues. The germline CDR1 and CDR2 sequences are SGHVS and FQNEAQ. V shed 4 bases, J shed 2 bases, and the junction held 3 bases outside the gene matches. The CDR3 sequence: CASSSGTGPYEQYF. In DNA, the CDR3 is TGTGCCAGCAGCTCCGGGACAGGGCCCTACGAGCAGTACTTC.

The rearrangement links TRBV7-6 to TRBJ1-2; D is unclear. This CDR3 region has 13 residues. Germline-derived CDR1 and CDR2 are SGHVS and FNYEAQ. Trimming removed 5 bases from V and 1 base from J, with 8 bases in between. This CDR3 reads CASSPDYNYGYTF. In nucleotides, the CDR3 is TGTGCCAGCAGCCCAGATTATAACTATGGCTACACCTTC.

The chain recombines TRBV19 with TRBJ2-7, with 10 bases fitting TRBD2. Germline V gives CDR1 LNHDA, CDR2 SQIVND (reference sequence). The CDR3 runs to 14 residues. Trimming at V came to 5 bases and at J to 6 bases, leaving 7 bases not matched to a gene. CDR3 coding DNA: TGTGCCAGTAGTGATTCCGGGACTAGCGTCGAGCAGTACTTC. Encoded protein: CASSDSGTSVEQYF.

The chain uses TRBV19 and TRBJ2-1; no definite D call. V was pared by 5 bases and J by 0 bases, with 11 bases between. From germline, CDR1 is LNHDA and CDR2 SQIVND (reference sequence). The CDR3 is 15 amino acids. The CDR3 DNA sequence: TGTGCCAGTAGTGCGCGGCCGCTCTCCTACAATGAGCAGTTCTTC. Protein sequence: CASSARPLSYNEQFF. Combining the CDR3 with reference TRBV19 and TRBJ2-1 gives the whole variable domain DGGITQSPKYLFRKEGQNVTLSCEQNLNHDAMYWYRQDPGQGLRLIYYSQIVNDFQKGDIAEGYSVSREKKESFPLTVTSAQKNPTAFYLCASSARPLSYNEQFFGPGTRLTVL.

V is TRBV2 and J is TRBJ2-1; 7 nucleotides align to TRBD2. There are 15 residues in the CDR3. The V gene end was trimmed by 9 bases and the J gene end by 3 bases; junction bases not matched to a gene: 11. The V gene's germline CDR1 is SNHLY and CDR2 FYNNEI. The CDR3 coding sequence is TGTGCCAGTGCCCGAAGACTAGCTCGCTACAATGAGCAGTTCTTC. It encodes CASARRLARYNEQFF.

The chain is built from TRBV7-8 and TRBJ2-7; TRBD2 matches at 8 bases. The CDR3 runs to 15 residues. J lost 6 bases, V lost 6 bases, and 13 bases had no gene match. CDR1 and CDR2 from the germline V gene are SGHVS and FQNEAQ. CDR3 in DNA: TGTGCCAGCAGTAGGAAGGGGACTAGATCAGCCGAGCAGTACTTC. It specifies CASSRKGTRSAEQYF.

V usage is TRBV5-1 and J usage is TRBJ2-7, with D tentatively TRBD2 (5 bases). From germline, CDR1 is SGHRS and CDR2 YFSETQ. V dropped 7 bases and J dropped 1 base, with 21 bases sitting between them. The CDR3 length is 16 residues. The CDR3 reads CASAPEEGRRSYEQYF. The CDR3 DNA reads TGCGCCAGCGCCCCGGAGGAAGGGCGAAGGTCCTACGAGCAGTACTTC.

This clone has only a few counts. Here the CDR3 reads CASSLEENTEAFF. The CDR3 DNA is TGCGCCAGCAGCTTGGAAGAGAACACTGAAGCTTTCTTT. V and J are TRBV5-1 and TRBJ1-1; D is uncertain. CDR3 size: 13 residues. CDR1 is SGHRS, CDR2 YFSETQ, per germline. The V gene lost 0 bases and the J gene lost 1 base, with 4 bases spanning the gap.

The chain carries TRBV7-6 and TRBJ1-1; D is unresolved. This CDR3 is built from 14 residues. The germline gives CDR1 SGHVS, CDR2 FNYEAQ. V shed 7 bases and J shed 4 bases, with 16 bases lying between them. CDR3 DNA sequence: TGTGCCAGCACCTCGTATGGGTTTGGCACTGAAGCTTTCTTT. The encoded protein is CASTSYGFGTEAFF.

The chain employs TRBV7-9 and TRBJ1-4, with 7 bases matching TRBD1. V shed 2 bases, J shed 5 bases, and the junction held 8 bases outside the gene matches. The CDR3 covers 16 residues. Germline-derived CDR1 and CDR2 are SEHNR and FQNEAQ (reference sequence). In DNA, the CDR3 is TGTGCCAGCAGCTTATCGACAGGGTTCAGGAATGAAAAACTGTTTTTT. As protein: CASSLSTGFRNEKLFF. Filled out from reference TRBV7-9 and TRBJ1-4, the complete variable domain reads DTGVSQNPRHKITKRGQNVTFRCDPISEHNRLYWYRQTLGQGPEFLTYFQNEAQLEKSRLLSDRFSAERPKGSFSTLEIQRTEQGDSAMYLCASSLSTGFRNEKLFFGSGTQLSVL.

V is TRBV28 and J is TRBJ2-7; 9 bases are shared with TRBD2. This CDR3 has 15 residues. Germline V gives CDR1 MDHEN, CDR2 SYDVKM. V shed 9 bases and J 0 bases; nucleotides not matched to a gene: 9. CDR3 region: CASENHSGGSYEQYF. CDR3 in DNA: TGTGCCAGTGAGAACCATAGCGGGGGCTCCTACGAGCAGTACTTC.

The V and J genes are TRBV5-8 and TRBJ1-5, with D possibly TRBD1 on 5 matching bases. The CDR3 is 14 residues long. Trimming pared 0 bases from V and 3 bases from J, leaving 7 bases between. The germline gives CDR1 SGHTS, CDR2 YDEGEE. The CDR3 loop reads CASSLGQLNQPQHF. Here the CDR3 DNA reads TGTGCCAGCAGCTTGGGACAGCTCAATCAGCCCCAGCATTTT. The variable domain in full, completed from reference TRBV5-8 and TRBJ1-5, reads EAGVTQSPTHLIKTRGQQATLRCSPISGHTSVYWYQQALGLGLQFLLWYDEGEERNRGNFPPRFSGRQFPNYSSELNVNALELEDSALYLCASSLGQLNQPQHFGDGTRLSIL.